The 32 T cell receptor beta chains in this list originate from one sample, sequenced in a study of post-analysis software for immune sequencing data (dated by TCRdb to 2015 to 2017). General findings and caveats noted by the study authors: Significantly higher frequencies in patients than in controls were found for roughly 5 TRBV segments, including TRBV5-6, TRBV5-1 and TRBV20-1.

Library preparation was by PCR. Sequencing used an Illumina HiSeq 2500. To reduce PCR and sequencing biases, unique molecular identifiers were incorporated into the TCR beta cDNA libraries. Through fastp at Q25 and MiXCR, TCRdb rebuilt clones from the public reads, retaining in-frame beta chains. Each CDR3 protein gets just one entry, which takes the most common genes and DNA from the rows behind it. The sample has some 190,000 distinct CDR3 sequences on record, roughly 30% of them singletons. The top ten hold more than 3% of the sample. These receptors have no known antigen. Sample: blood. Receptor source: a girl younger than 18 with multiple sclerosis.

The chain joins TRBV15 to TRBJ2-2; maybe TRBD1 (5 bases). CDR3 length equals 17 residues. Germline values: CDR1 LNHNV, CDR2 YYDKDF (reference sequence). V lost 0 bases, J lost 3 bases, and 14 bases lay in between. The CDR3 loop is CATSREGAWGDTGELFF. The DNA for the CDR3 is TGTGCCACCAGCAGAGAAGGGGCCTGGGGTGACACCGGGGAGCTGTTTTTT.

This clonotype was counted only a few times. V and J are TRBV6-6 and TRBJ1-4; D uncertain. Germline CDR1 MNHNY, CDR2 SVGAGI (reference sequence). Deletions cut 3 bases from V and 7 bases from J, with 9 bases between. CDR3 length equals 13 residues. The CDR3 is CASSYRVGEKLFF. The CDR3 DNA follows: TGTGCCAGCAGTTATAGGGTCGGTGAAAAACTGTTTTTT.

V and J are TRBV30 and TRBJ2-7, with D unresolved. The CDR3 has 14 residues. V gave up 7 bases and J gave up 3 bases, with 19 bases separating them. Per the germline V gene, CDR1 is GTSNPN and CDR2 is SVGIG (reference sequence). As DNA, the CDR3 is TGTGCCTTTACAACCTCTATCGAGGACTACGAGCAGTACTTC. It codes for CAFTTSIEDYEQYF.

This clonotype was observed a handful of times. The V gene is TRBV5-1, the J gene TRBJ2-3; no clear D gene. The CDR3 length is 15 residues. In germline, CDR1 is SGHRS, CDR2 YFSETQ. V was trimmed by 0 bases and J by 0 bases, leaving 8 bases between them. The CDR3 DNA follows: TGCGCCAGCAGCTTGGCGGTTGGAAGCACAGATACGCAGTATTTT. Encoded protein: CASSLAVGSTDTQYF.

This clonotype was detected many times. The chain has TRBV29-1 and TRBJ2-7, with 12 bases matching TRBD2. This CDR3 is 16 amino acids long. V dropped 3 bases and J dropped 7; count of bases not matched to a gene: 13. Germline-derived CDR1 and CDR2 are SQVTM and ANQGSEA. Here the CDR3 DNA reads TGCAGCGTTGAGGGGCTAGCGGGAGGGCTGTTGAAAGAGCAGTACTTC. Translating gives CSVEGLAGGLLKEQYF.

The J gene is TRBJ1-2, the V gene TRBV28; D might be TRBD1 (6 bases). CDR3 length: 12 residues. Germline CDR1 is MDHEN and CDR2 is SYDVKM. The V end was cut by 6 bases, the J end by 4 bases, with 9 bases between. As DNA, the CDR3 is TGTGCCAGCAGCGGGGGCCTCTATGGCTACACCTTC. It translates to CASSGGLYGYTF.

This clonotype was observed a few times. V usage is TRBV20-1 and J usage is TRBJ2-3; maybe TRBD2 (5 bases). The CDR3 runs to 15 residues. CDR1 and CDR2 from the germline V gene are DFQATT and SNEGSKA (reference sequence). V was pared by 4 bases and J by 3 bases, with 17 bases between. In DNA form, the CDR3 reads TGCAGTGCTATAAGGGCAGCGGAAGTGACAGATACGCAGTATTTT. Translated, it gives CSAIRAAEVTDTQYF.

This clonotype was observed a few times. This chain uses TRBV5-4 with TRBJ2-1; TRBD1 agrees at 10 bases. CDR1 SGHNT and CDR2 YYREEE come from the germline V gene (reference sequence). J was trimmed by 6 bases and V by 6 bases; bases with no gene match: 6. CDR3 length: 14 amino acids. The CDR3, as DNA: TGTGCCAGCACCGGACAGGGGGAGGGCAATGAGCAGTTCTTC. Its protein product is CASTGQGEGNEQFF.

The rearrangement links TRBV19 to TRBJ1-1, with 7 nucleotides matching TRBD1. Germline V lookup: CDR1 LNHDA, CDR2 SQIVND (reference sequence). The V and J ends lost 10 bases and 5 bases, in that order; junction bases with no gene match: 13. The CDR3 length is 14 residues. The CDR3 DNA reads TGTGCCAATGAGGGGGCGGGAGCGAGGACTGAAGCTTTCTTT. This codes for CANEGAGARTEAFF.

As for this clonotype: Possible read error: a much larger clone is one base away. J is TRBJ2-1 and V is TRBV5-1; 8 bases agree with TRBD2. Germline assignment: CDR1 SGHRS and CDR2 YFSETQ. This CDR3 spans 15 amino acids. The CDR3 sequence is CASSLAGESYDEQFF. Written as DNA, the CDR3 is TGCGCCAGCAGCTTAGCGGGGGAGTCCTACGATGAGCAGTTCTTC.

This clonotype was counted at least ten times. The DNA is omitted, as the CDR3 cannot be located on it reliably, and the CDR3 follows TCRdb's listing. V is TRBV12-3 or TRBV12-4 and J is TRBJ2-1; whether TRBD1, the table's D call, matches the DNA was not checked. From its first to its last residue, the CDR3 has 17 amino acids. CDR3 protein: CASSFRVWGRHFGEQFF.

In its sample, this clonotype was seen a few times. CDR3 sequence reads: CASSLGAGGGGNTQYF. Written as DNA, the CDR3 is TGTGCCAGCAGCTTAGGCGCCGGGGGGGGCGGCAATACGCAGTATTTT. The V and J genes are TRBV7-2 and TRBJ2-3, with 8 nucleotides matching TRBD2. After removal of 1 base from V and 7 bases from J, the junction contained 10 bases not matched to a gene. The CDR3 is 16 residues long. Germline V gene data show CDR1 as SGHTA and CDR2 as FQGNSA.

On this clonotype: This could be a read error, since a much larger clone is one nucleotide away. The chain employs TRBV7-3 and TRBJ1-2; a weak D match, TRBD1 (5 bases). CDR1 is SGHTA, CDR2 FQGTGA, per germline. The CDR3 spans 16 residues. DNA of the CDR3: TGTGCCAGCGGCTTAACCCTGACAGAACAGAACTATGGCTACACCTTC. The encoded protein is CASGLTLTEQNYGYTF. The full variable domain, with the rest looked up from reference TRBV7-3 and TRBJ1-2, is GAGVSQTPSNKVTEKGKYVELRCDPISGHTALYWYRQSLGQGPEFLIYFQGTGAADDSGLPNDRFFAVRPEGSVSTLKIQRTERGDSAVYLCASGLTLTEQNYGYTFGSGTRLTVV.

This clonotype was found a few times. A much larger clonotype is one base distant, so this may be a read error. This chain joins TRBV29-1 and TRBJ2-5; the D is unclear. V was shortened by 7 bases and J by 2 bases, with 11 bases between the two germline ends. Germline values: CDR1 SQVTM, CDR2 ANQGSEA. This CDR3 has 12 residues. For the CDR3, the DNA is TGCAGCGCTGGGTCCCTTCAAGAGACCCAGTACTTC. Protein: CSAGSLQETQYF.

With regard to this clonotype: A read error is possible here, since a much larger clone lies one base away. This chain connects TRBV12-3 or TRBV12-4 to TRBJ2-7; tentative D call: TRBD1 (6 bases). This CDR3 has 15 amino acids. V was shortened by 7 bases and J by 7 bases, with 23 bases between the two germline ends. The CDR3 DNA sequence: TGTGCCAGCAACGTAGGGGCAGGGGCCCCCAAGGAGCAGTACTTC. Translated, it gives CASNVGAGAPKEQYF.

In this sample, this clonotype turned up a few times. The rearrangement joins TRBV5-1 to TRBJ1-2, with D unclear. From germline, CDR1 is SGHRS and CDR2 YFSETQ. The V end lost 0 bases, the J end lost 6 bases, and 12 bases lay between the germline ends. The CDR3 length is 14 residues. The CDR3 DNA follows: TGCGCCAGCAGCTTGGGTCCCAGTTCCCATGGCTACACCTTC. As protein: CASSLGPSSHGYTF.

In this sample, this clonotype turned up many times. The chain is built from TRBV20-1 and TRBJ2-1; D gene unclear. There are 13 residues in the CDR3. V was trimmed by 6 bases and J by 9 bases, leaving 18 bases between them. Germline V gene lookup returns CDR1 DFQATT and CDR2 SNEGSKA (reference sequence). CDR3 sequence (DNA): TGCAGTGCCCCGACCAGAAAGAGAGGTGAGCAGTTCTTC. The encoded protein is CSAPTRKRGEQFF.

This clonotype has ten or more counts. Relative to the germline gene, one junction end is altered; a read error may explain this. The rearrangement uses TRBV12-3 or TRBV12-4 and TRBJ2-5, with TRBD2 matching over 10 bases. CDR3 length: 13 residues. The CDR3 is CASRLAGGRTQYF. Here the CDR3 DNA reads TGTGCCAGCAGGTTAGCGGGAGGTCGGACCCAGTACTTC.

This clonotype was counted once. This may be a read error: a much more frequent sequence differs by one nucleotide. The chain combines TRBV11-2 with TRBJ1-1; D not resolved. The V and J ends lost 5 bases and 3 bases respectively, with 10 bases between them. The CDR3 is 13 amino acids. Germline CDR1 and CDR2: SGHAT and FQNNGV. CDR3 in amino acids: CASSQDGHTEAFF. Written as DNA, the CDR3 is TGTGCCAGCAGCCAGGACGGCCACACTGAAGCTTTCTTT.

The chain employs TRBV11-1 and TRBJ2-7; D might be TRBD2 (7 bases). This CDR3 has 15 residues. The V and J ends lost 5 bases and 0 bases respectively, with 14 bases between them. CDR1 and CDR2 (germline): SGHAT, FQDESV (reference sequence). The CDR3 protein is CASSPTSRGSYEQYF. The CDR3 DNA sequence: TGTGCCAGCAGCCCGACTAGCAGGGGCTCCTACGAGCAGTACTTC.

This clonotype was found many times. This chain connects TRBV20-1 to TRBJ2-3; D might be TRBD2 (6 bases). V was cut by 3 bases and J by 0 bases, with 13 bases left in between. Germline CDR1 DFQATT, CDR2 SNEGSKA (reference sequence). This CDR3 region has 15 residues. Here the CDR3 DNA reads TGCAGTGCTAGGGCTACTAGCTGGAGCACAGATACGCAGTATTTT. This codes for CSARATSWSTDTQYF.

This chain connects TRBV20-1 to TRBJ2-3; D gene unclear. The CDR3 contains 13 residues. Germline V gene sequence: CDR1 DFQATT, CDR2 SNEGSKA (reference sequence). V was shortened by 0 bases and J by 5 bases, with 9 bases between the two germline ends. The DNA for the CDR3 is TGCAGTGCTAGAGATGTCCAGAGAGATACGCAGTATTTT. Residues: CSARDVQRDTQYF.

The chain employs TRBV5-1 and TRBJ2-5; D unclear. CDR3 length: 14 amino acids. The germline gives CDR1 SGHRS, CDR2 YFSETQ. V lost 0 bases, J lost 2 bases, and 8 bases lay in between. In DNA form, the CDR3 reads TGCGCCAGCAGCTTGGGTTCTACACAAGAGACCCAGTACTTC. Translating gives CASSLGSTQETQYF.

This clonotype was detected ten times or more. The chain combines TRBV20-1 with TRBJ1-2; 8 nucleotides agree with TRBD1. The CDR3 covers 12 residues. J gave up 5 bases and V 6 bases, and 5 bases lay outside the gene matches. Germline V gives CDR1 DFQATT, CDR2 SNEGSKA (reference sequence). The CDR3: CSAKGQDYGYTF. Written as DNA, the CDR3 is TGCAGTGCAAAGGGACAGGATTATGGCTACACCTTC.

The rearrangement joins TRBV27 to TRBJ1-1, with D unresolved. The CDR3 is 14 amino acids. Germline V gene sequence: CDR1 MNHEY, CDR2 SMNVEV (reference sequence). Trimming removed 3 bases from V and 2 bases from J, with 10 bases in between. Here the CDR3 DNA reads TGTGCCAGCAGTTTGGTCAGAACCAACACTGAAGCTTTCTTT. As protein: CASSLVRTNTEAFF.

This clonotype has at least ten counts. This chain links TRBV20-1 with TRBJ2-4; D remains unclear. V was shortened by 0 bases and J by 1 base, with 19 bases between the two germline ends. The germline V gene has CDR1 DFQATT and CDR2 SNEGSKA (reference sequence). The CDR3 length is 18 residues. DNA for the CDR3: TGCAGTGCTAGAGATACGTCCGGGCGGCTTGGGGCCAAAAACATTCAGTACTTC. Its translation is CSARDTSGRLGAKNIQYF.

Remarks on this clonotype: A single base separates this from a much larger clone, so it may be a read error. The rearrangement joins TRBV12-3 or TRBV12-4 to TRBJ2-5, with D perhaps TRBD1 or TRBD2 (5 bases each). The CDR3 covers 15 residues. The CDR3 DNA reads TGTGCCAGCAGTTTAGAGGCAGGGAGTCAAGAGGCCCAGTACTTC. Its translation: CASSLEAGSQEAQYF.

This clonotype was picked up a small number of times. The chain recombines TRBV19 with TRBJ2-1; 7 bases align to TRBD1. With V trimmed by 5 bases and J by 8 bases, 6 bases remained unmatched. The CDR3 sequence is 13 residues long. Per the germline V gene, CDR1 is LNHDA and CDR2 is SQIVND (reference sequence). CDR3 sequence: CASSPDRYDEQFF. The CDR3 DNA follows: TGTGCCAGTAGTCCGGACAGGTACGATGAGCAGTTCTTC.

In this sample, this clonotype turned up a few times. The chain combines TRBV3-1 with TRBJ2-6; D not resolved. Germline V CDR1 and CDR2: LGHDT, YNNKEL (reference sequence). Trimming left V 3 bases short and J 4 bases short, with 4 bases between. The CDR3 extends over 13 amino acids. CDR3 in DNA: TGTGCCAGCAGCCATCACGGGGCCAACGTCCTGACTTTC. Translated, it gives CASSHHGANVLTF.

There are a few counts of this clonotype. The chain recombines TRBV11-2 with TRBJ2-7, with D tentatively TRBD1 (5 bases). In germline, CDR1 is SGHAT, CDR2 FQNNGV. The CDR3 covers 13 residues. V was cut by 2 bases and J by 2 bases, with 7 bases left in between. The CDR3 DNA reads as TGTGCCAGCAGCTTACAGACAGCCTACGAGCAGTACTTC. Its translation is CASSLQTAYEQYF.

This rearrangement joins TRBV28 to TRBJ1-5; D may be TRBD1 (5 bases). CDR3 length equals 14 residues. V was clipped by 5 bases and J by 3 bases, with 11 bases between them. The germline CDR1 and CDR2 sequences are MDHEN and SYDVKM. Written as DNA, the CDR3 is TGTGCCAGCAGTGCGCAGGGAAACAATCAGCCCCAGCATTTT. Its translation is CASSAQGNNQPQHF. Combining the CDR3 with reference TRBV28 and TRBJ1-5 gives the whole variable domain DVKVTQSSRYLVKRTGEKVFLECVQDMDHENMFWYRQDPGLGLRLIYFSYDVKMKEKGDIPEGYSVSREKKERFSLILESASTNQTSMYLCASSAQGNNQPQHFGDGTRLSIL.

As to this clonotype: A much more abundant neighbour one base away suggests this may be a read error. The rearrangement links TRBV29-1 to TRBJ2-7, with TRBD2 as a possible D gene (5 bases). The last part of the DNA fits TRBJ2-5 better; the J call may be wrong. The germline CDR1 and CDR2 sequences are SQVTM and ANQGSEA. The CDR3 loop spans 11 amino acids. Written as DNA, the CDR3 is TGCTGCGTTGAAGAGGGAGAGACCCAGTACTTC. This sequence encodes CCVEEGETQYF.